The sequence of this T cell receptor beta chain was determined in a study of blood T cells in healthy people across ages. With a J-beta primer mix and a sample-barcoded 5' primer, a second PCR ran about 6 to 11 cycles. TCRdb redid the calling of the 5' RACE reads with MiXCR, one entry per CDR3 protein. The table includes over a million distinct CDR3 sequences, roughly 43% detected once. There are 14 residues in the CDR3. Germline V CDR1 and CDR2: SQVTM, ANQGSEA. V was trimmed by 2 bases and J by 7 bases, leaving 17 bases between them. Isolation per sample recovered at least 7 million PBMCs. Per sample, at least 5 micrograms of total RNA were extracted. Study findings and constraints: Measured against age, TCR beta diversity per million T cells decreased in a roughly linear manner.

About this clonotype: Its matching antigen is unknown.

This clonotype was obtained from a young woman in good health. The chain combines TRBV29-1 with TRBJ2-5, with D perhaps matching TRBD2 (6 bases). The specimen sequenced was blood. The CDR3 DNA is TGCAGCGTTGAAAAAGTAGCGGCCTCGCGGACCCAGTACTTC. Its translation is CSVEKVAASRTQYF.